The rows below give T cell receptor beta chains drawn from one sample of a study of T cell responses to AZD1222 COVID-19 vaccine. Using immunoSEQ multiplex PCR, the repertoire was profiled, and TCRdb retains in-frame clones only, with some absent. Of about 120,000 clones in the sample, 92% are singletons; the top ten hold 11% to 15%. Material: peripheral blood, obtained on day 0 of AZD1222 vaccination. The receptor source for this set is an adult in good health. Each CDR3 is given with its conserved first and last residue. Fields, in order: clone size, V gene, D gene, J gene, CDR3 DNA, CDR3 protein. D genes are given only for firm matches. Rows give clone size only sometimes, using once, few, many, or a class for an expanded clone.

clone_size: -; v_call: TRBV5-1; d_call: -; j_call: TRBJ1-1; cdr3_nt: TGCGCCAGCAGCTTGGGAGGGGACGCCATGAGGAGTGAAGCTTTCTTT; cdr3_aa: CASSLGGDAMRSEAFF
clone_size: few; v_call: TRBV11-2; d_call: -; j_call: TRBJ2-7; cdr3_nt: TGTGCCAGCAGCTTAGGGGGGTCCTACGAGCAGTACTTC; cdr3_aa: CASSLGGSYEQYF
clone_size: -; v_call: TRBV5-4; d_call: TRBD2; j_call: TRBJ2-1; cdr3_nt: TGTGCCAGCAGCTTGCGCGGTCTAGCGGGGAACAATGAGCAGTTCTTC; cdr3_aa: CASSLRGLAGNNEQFF
clone_size: -; v_call: TRBV28; d_call: TRBD1; j_call: TRBJ2-5; cdr3_nt: TGTGCCAGCACCGACAGGGTAGAAGAGACCCAGTACTTC; cdr3_aa: CASTDRVEETQYF
clone_size: -; v_call: TRBV7-2; d_call: TRBD1; j_call: TRBJ2-7; cdr3_nt: TGTGCCAGCAGCCCTTCGGCGACAGGGGTCTACGAGCAGTACTTC; cdr3_aa: CASSPSATGVYEQYF
clone_size: -; v_call: TRBV5-1; d_call: TRBD1; j_call: TRBJ1-2; cdr3_nt: TGCGCCAGCAGCTCGGCACGCTCTGACAGGGGCTATGGCTACACCTTC; cdr3_aa: CASSSARSDRGYGYTF
clone_size: -; v_call: TRBV5-1; d_call: -; j_call: TRBJ2-3; cdr3_nt: TGCGCCAGCAGCTTGCAACACTACCAAAATACGCAGTATTTT; cdr3_aa: CASSLQHYQNTQYF
clone_size: -; v_call: TRBV6-2/TRBV6-3; d_call: -; j_call: TRBJ2-1; cdr3_nt: TGTGCCAGCAGTTACCGGACTGTCTCCTACAATGAGCAGTTCTTC; cdr3_aa: CASSYRTVSYNEQFF
clone_size: once; v_call: TRBV27; d_call: -; j_call: TRBJ2-1; cdr3_nt: TGTGCCAGCAGTTCCGCAGGACCCTACAATGAGCAGTTCTTC; cdr3_aa: CASSSAGPYNEQFF
clone_size: -; v_call: TRBV5-4; d_call: -; j_call: TRBJ1-2; cdr3_nt: TGTGCCAGCAGCTTGGATGTGGGGTTGGACTATGGCTACACCTTC; cdr3_aa: CASSLDVGLDYGYTF
clone_size: -; v_call: TRBV6-2/TRBV6-3; d_call: -; j_call: TRBJ2-1; cdr3_nt: TGTGCCAGCAGTCGGCTGGCAAAGCAGTTCTTC; cdr3_aa: CASSRLAKQFF
clone_size: -; v_call: TRBV5-6; d_call: -; j_call: TRBJ1-1; cdr3_nt: TGTGCCAGCAGCAAAGGGGTGCGAGACATGAACACTGAAGCTTTCTTT; cdr3_aa: CASSKGVRDMNTEAFF
clone_size: -; v_call: TRBV11-2; d_call: -; j_call: TRBJ1-2; cdr3_nt: TGTGCCAGCCGGTCGGCTAACTATGGCTACACCTTC; cdr3_aa: CASRSANYGYTF
clone_size: -; v_call: TRBV30; d_call: -; j_call: TRBJ2-7; cdr3_nt: TGTGCCTGGAGTGCCAGCGGCGAGCAGTACTTC; cdr3_aa: CAWSASGEQYF
clone_size: -; v_call: TRBV6-4; d_call: -; j_call: TRBJ1-2; cdr3_nt: TGTGCCAGCAGTGACTCGACAAAGGGGGGTGGCTACACCTTC; cdr3_aa: CASSDSTKGGGYTF
clone_size: -; v_call: TRBV2; d_call: -; j_call: TRBJ1-1; cdr3_nt: TGTGCCAGCAAATTTCAGGGGAACACTGAAGCTTTCTTT; cdr3_aa: CASKFQGNTEAFF
clone_size: -; v_call: TRBV28; d_call: -; j_call: TRBJ2-1; cdr3_nt: TGTGCCAGCAGTTCCCTGTTTATGTTGGGGGTCTCCTACAATGAGCAGTTCTTC; cdr3_aa: CASSSLFMLGVSYNEQFF
clone_size: -; v_call: TRBV18; d_call: TRBD1; j_call: TRBJ1-1; cdr3_nt: TGTGCCAGCTCACGTACAGGGGCGACTGAAGCTTTCTTT; cdr3_aa: CASSRTGATEAFF
clone_size: -; v_call: TRBV6-1; d_call: TRBD2; j_call: TRBJ2-7; cdr3_nt: TGTGCCAGCAGTGAAGCCCCCGGGACTAGCTACACCTACGAGCAGTACTTC; cdr3_aa: CASSEAPGTSYTYEQYF
clone_size: -; v_call: TRBV2; d_call: -; j_call: TRBJ1-1; cdr3_nt: TGTGCCAGCAGTGAGAGACGGAGGGACACTGAAGCTTTCTTT; cdr3_aa: CASSERRRDTEAFF
clone_size: -; v_call: TRBV27; d_call: -; j_call: TRBJ2-3; cdr3_nt: TGTGCCAGCGGGGGGCAGTATTTT; cdr3_aa: CASGGQYF
clone_size: -; v_call: TRBV4-1; d_call: -; j_call: TRBJ1-2; cdr3_nt: TGCGCCAGCAGCCGCTTAGGCATGGGGTACTCTGGCTACACCTTC; cdr3_aa: CASSRLGMGYSGYTF
clone_size: -; v_call: TRBV3-1/TRBV3-2; d_call: -; j_call: TRBJ1-5; cdr3_nt: TGTGCCAGCAGCCCGACGGGGAATCAGCCCCAGCATTTT; cdr3_aa: CASSPTGNQPQHF
clone_size: -; v_call: TRBV9; d_call: -; j_call: TRBJ1-4; cdr3_nt: TGTGCCAGCAGCCCCGGACAGTTCAATGAAAAACTGTTTTTT; cdr3_aa: CASSPGQFNEKLFF
clone_size: -; v_call: TRBV11-2; d_call: TRBD1; j_call: TRBJ1-4; cdr3_nt: TGTGCCAGCAGCCCCGGACAGGGCCTTAATGAAAAACTGTTTTTT; cdr3_aa: CASSPGQGLNEKLFF
clone_size: -; v_call: TRBV3-1/TRBV3-2; d_call: -; j_call: TRBJ2-7; cdr3_nt: TGTGCCAGCAGCCAACCTACAAGCTCCTACGAGCAGTACTTC; cdr3_aa: CASSQPTSSYEQYF
clone_size: -; v_call: TRBV7-9; d_call: TRBD2; j_call: TRBJ2-7; cdr3_nt: TGTGCCAGCAGCCCCAGCGGGAGGAACTACGAGCAGTACTTC; cdr3_aa: CASSPSGRNYEQYF
clone_size: -; v_call: TRBV28; d_call: -; j_call: TRBJ2-1; cdr3_nt: TGTGCCAGCACCTCCGGGGGTAATACAGTAGGGGAGCAGTTCTTC; cdr3_aa: CASTSGGNTVGEQFF
clone_size: -; v_call: TRBV7-2; d_call: -; j_call: TRBJ1-6; cdr3_nt: TGTGCCAGCAGCTCGCGCCTATTAGCCGGGTATCCCTATAATTCACCCCTCCACTTT; cdr3_aa: CASSSRLLAGYPYNSPLHF
clone_size: -; v_call: TRBV7-2; d_call: -; j_call: TRBJ2-5; cdr3_nt: TGTGCCAGCAGCCCGGGACTTTTGGGAAAGACCCAGTACTTC; cdr3_aa: CASSPGLLGKTQYF
clone_size: -; v_call: TRBV29-1; d_call: -; j_call: TRBJ2-5; cdr3_nt: TGCAGCGTTAATCGCGCGTATGAGACCCAGTACTTC; cdr3_aa: CSVNRAYETQYF
clone_size: -; v_call: TRBV1; d_call: -; j_call: TRBJ2-5; cdr3_nt: TGCACCAGCAGCCAATCCACTACGCAAGAGACCCAGTACTTC; cdr3_aa: CTSSQSTTQETQYF
clone_size: -; v_call: TRBV10-3; d_call: TRBD1; j_call: TRBJ1-2; cdr3_nt: TGTGCCATCAGGCGTGACAGGGGAGCCTATGGCTACACCTTC; cdr3_aa: CAIRRDRGAYGYTF
clone_size: -; v_call: TRBV28; d_call: TRBD2; j_call: TRBJ2-7; cdr3_nt: TGTGCCAGCAGTAACGTCGGGGGGTGGGAGGAGAACTACGAGCAGTACTTC; cdr3_aa: CASSNVGGWEENYEQYF
clone_size: -; v_call: TRBV29-1; d_call: -; j_call: TRBJ2-2; cdr3_nt: TGCAGCGTTGGCCTTGGCGGTCAGGGTCCGGGGGAGCTGTTTTTT; cdr3_aa: CSVGLGGQGPGELFF
clone_size: -; v_call: TRBV7-2; d_call: -; j_call: TRBJ2-2; cdr3_nt: TGTGCCAGCAGCTTTAACACCGGGGAGCTGTTTTTT; cdr3_aa: CASSFNTGELFF
clone_size: -; v_call: TRBV7-8; d_call: -; j_call: TRBJ1-2; cdr3_nt: TGTGCCAGCAGCTTAGGGGCCGTAGTTAACTATGGCTACACCTTC; cdr3_aa: CASSLGAVVNYGYTF
clone_size: -; v_call: TRBV19; d_call: -; j_call: TRBJ1-2; cdr3_nt: TGTGCCAGCACTCTTCAGGGGTACTATGGCTACACCTTC; cdr3_aa: CASTLQGYYGYTF
clone_size: once; v_call: TRBV19; d_call: TRBD2; j_call: TRBJ2-7; cdr3_nt: TGTGCCAGTAGTCAAGGGACTAGCTACTACGAGCAGTACTTC; cdr3_aa: CASSQGTSYYEQYF
clone_size: -; v_call: TRBV6-5; d_call: TRBD1; j_call: TRBJ2-7; cdr3_nt: TGTGCCAGCAGTCCGGGACAGGGGGTCGAGCAGTACTTC; cdr3_aa: CASSPGQGVEQYF
clone_size: -; v_call: TRBV9; d_call: -; j_call: TRBJ1-1; cdr3_nt: TGTGCCAGCAGCGCAGGAGGGACTGAAGCTTTCTTT; cdr3_aa: CASSAGGTEAFF
clone_size: -; v_call: TRBV9; d_call: -; j_call: TRBJ1-2; cdr3_nt: TGTGCCAGCAGCGTAGGGGACGGGGAGAACTATGGCTACACCTTC; cdr3_aa: CASSVGDGENYGYTF
clone_size: -; v_call: TRBV12-5; d_call: -; j_call: TRBJ1-2; cdr3_nt: TGTGCTAGTGGTATTCAGGAGCTCAGATACACCTTC; cdr3_aa: CASGIQELRYTF
clone_size: -; v_call: TRBV5-1; d_call: -; j_call: TRBJ2-3; cdr3_nt: TGCGCCAGCAGCTTGCGCGGGGAAGTTGCGAGCACAGATACGCAGTATTTT; cdr3_aa: CASSLRGEVASTDTQYF
clone_size: -; v_call: TRBV5-1; d_call: -; j_call: TRBJ2-5; cdr3_nt: TGCGCCAGCAGCTTGGAACTAACCTCCCAAGAGACCCAGTACTTC; cdr3_aa: CASSLELTSQETQYF
clone_size: -; v_call: TRBV19; d_call: -; j_call: TRBJ1-4; cdr3_nt: TGTGCCAGTGGGTCTGCAACTAATGAAAAACTGTTTTTT; cdr3_aa: CASGSATNEKLFF
clone_size: -; v_call: TRBV10-3; d_call: TRBD1; j_call: TRBJ2-1; cdr3_nt: TGTGCCATCAGTGTCCATGACAGGGGGCTAGGTGGCAATGAGCAGTTCTTC; cdr3_aa: CAISVHDRGLGGNEQFF
clone_size: -; v_call: TRBV5-8; d_call: -; j_call: TRBJ2-3; cdr3_nt: TGTGCCAGCAGCTTGGGGGAGGGCAGGGGGCGCCTCGGAGATACGCAGTATTTT; cdr3_aa: CASSLGEGRGRLGDTQYF
clone_size: -; v_call: TRBV28; d_call: -; j_call: TRBJ1-6; cdr3_nt: TGTGCCAGCGGCTCCAATTCACCCCTCCACTTT; cdr3_aa: CASGSNSPLHF
clone_size: -; v_call: TRBV6-1; d_call: -; j_call: TRBJ2-2; cdr3_nt: TGTGCCAGCAGTGACACGGACATCAGACTTAACACCGGGGAGCTGTTTTTT; cdr3_aa: CASSDTDIRLNTGELFF
clone_size: -; v_call: TRBV4-1; d_call: TRBD2; j_call: TRBJ2-1; cdr3_nt: TGCGCCAGCAGCCCCCCGCCGGGAGGGCCGGGTGAGCAGTTCTTC; cdr3_aa: CASSPPPGGPGEQFF
clone_size: -; v_call: TRBV2; d_call: TRBD1; j_call: TRBJ1-2; cdr3_nt: TGTGCCAGCAGTGGATCCCGGGACAGGCCAGCTAACTATGGCTACACCTTC; cdr3_aa: CASSGSRDRPANYGYTF
clone_size: -; v_call: TRBV28; d_call: -; j_call: TRBJ2-1; cdr3_nt: TGTGCCAGCAGTTTATTCGATGAGCAGTTCTTC; cdr3_aa: CASSLFDEQFF
clone_size: -; v_call: TRBV27; d_call: -; j_call: TRBJ1-5; cdr3_nt: TGTGCCAGCAGTTCCTTTACAGGTAGCAATCAGCCCCAGCATTTT; cdr3_aa: CASSSFTGSNQPQHF
clone_size: -; v_call: TRBV7-9; d_call: TRBD2; j_call: TRBJ2-7; cdr3_nt: TGTGCCAGCAGCTGGACTAGCGGTAGCTCCTACGAGCAGTACTTC; cdr3_aa: CASSWTSGSSYEQYF
clone_size: -; v_call: TRBV14; d_call: -; j_call: TRBJ2-5; cdr3_nt: TGTGCCAGCAGCTATTTTCTCGGTGGGACTGGAAAAGAGACCCAGTACTTC; cdr3_aa: CASSYFLGGTGKETQYF
clone_size: -; v_call: TRBV5-6; d_call: TRBD1; j_call: TRBJ2-1; cdr3_nt: TGTGCCAGCAGCTTGGGGACAGGGTTCAACAATGAGCAGTTCTTC; cdr3_aa: CASSLGTGFNNEQFF
clone_size: -; v_call: TRBV29-1; d_call: -; j_call: TRBJ2-2; cdr3_nt: TGCAGCGTTGAAGACGGGCGGAGGCCGAACACCGGGGAGCTGTTTTTT; cdr3_aa: CSVEDGRRPNTGELFF
clone_size: once; v_call: TRBV9; d_call: TRBD2; j_call: TRBJ2-2; cdr3_nt: TGTGCCAGCAGCGTAGTTCCTAGCGGGATTTCGGACACCGGGGAGCTGTTTTTT; cdr3_aa: CASSVVPSGISDTGELFF